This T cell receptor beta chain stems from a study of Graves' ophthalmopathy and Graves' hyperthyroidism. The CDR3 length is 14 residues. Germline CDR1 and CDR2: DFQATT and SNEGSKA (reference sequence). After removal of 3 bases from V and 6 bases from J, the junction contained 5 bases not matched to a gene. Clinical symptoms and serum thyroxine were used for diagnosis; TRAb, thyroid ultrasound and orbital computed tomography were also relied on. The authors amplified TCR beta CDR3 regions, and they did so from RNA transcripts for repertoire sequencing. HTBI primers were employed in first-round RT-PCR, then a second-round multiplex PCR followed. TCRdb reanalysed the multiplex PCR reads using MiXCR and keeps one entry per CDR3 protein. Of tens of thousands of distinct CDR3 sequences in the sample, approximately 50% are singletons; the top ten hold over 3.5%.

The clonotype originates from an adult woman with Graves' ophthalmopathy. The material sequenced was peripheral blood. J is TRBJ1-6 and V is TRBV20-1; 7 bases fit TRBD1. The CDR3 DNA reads TGCAGTGCTAGGCTGGGACAGTTTAATTCACCCCTCCACTTT. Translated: CSARLGQFNSPLHF.